The TCR beta chain under discussion was sequenced for a study of blood T cell repertoires in COVID-19. In the study overall: The origin of the acute and convalescent COVID-19 samples was the United States, Italy and Spain. From T cells, B-cell-depleted T cells, or PBMCs came the material, which was cDNA or gDNA.

Authors' data handling: For nucleated cells, counts were estimated from reference gene primer amplification. The data were produced by immunoSEQ multiplex PCR, yet TCRdb's version contains in-frame clones alone and is incomplete. V, J and clone size derive from that table, while D and trimming were established from the DNA sequence. The sample yields about 170,000 clones, roughly 85% seen once. This TCR was sampled from a woman of 80 years or more with active or convalescent COVID-19. Sequences were obtained from peripheral blood.

CDR3 coding DNA: TGTGCCAGCAGCCAAGGGCGACAGGGAAACACCATATATTTT. Its translation is CASSQGRQGNTIYF. V usage is TRBV3-1 (or the pseudogene TRBV3-2) and J usage is TRBJ1-3, with D perhaps matching TRBD1 (5 bases). Trimming removed 1 base at V and 4 bases at J, with 8 bases between. CDR3 size: 14 residues. Germline CDR1 and CDR2: LGHDT and YNNKEL (reference sequence).